A selection of T cell receptor beta chains follows, all from one sample in a study of cytomegalovirus exposure and HLA in healthy donors. Clones were sequenced by immunoSEQ multiplex PCR, and TCRdb holds only the in-frame ones, with some missing. The table records some 91,000 clones, roughly two thirds of them present only once. Specimen: PBMCs. Source of these receptors: a human donor in good health. Each CDR3 is given with its conserved first and last residue. Fields, in order: clone size, D gene, J gene, V gene, CDR3 DNA, CDR3 protein. D genes are given only for firm matches. Expanded clones are given a class, and other clones once, few, many or no size at all.

>-|TRBD1|TRBJ2-7|TRBV15
TGTGCCACCAGCCCCCGGGACAGGGTAGCGGACGAGCAGTACTTC
CATSPRDRVADEQYF
>-|-|TRBJ1-2|TRBV6-6
TGTGCCAGCAGTTACGGAGGGGGGGCCGGCGGCTACACCTTC
CASSYGGGAGGYTF
>-|TRBD2|TRBJ2-1|TRBV4-2
TGTGCCAGCAGCCGACGGGGGGGCCTGAATGAGCAGTTCTTC
CASSRRGGLNEQFF
>-|-|TRBJ1-4|TRBV18
TGTGCCAGCTCACCCCCGGGACAACAACGCGGTAATGAAAAACTGTTTTTT
CASSPPGQQRGNEKLFF
>few|-|TRBJ1-2|TRBV7-9
TGTGCCAGCAGCTTATCCCGGGGGGCGCTTGGCTACACCTTC
CASSLSRGALGYTF
>-|-|TRBJ1-1|TRBV6-8
TGTGCCAGCAGTCCGGCCAATGATCGGGACAATAACACTGAAGCTTTCTTT
CASSPANDRDNNTEAFF
>-|TRBD1|TRBJ1-2|TRBV5-4
TGTGCCAGCAGCTTGGGGGACAGGGAGTCTGGCTACACCTTC
CASSLGDRESGYTF
>-|TRBD1|TRBJ1-4|TRBV5-6
TGTGCCAGCAGCTTGGCAACGGGACAGGGGGGTGAAAAACTGTTTTTT
CASSLATGQGGEKLFF
>-|TRBD2|TRBJ2-3|TRBV19
TGTGCCAGTAGTCAAGGCGGGGGGTATACAGATACGCAGTATTTT
CASSQGGGYTDTQYF
>-|-|TRBJ1-5|TRBV12-2
TGTGCAAGTCGCTTATCCCCGGGGTTCAATCAGCCCCAGCATTTT
CASRLSPGFNQPQHF
>-|-|TRBJ1-1|TRBV29-1
TGCAGCGTTGTCGGGTCCCGAGACAACACTGAAGCTTTCTTT
CSVVGSRDNTEAFF
>-|TRBD1|TRBJ1-5|TRBV5-1
TGCGCCAGCAGTTTGGACAGGGGGCAGCCCCAGCATTTT
CASSLDRGQPQHF
>-|TRBD1|TRBJ1-1|TRBV7-9
TGTGCCAGCAGCTTCGGACAGGGGCTGAACACTGAAGCTTTCTTT
CASSFGQGLNTEAFF
>-|TRBD1|TRBJ1-5|TRBV9
TGTGCCAGCGCCCGGACAGGGGCAATGGGCAATCAGCCCCAGCATTTT
CASARTGAMGNQPQHF
>-|TRBD1|TRBJ1-5|TRBV6-1
TGTGCCAGCACACAGGGGGGGACCGGCAATCAGCCCCAGCATTTT
CASTQGGTGNQPQHF
>-|-|TRBJ2-7|TRBV29-1
TGCAGCGTCGGACAGTCCTACGAGCAGTACTTC
CSVGQSYEQYF
>few|-|TRBJ2-5|TRBV5-1
TGCGCCAGCAAACCTAGCCCCCAAGAGACCCAGTACTTC
CASKPSPQETQYF
>-|-|TRBJ2-3|TRBV10-3
TGTGCCATCAGTGAGTCGTCGGATACGCAGTATTTT
CAISESSDTQYF
>-|-|TRBJ1-3|TRBV6-1
TGTGCCAGCAGTGTGTCGACCATATATTTT
CASSVSTIYF
>-|TRBD1|TRBJ2-1|TRBV11-3
TGTGCCAGCGGCCGGGACAGGCCAAATGAGCAGTTCTTC
CASGRDRPNEQFF
>-|TRBD2|TRBJ2-7|TRBV5-1
TGCGCCAGCAGCTTGGTAGCGGGGGGTCCTAGCTCCTACGAGCAGTACTTC
CASSLVAGGPSSYEQYF
>-|TRBD2|TRBJ2-2|TRBV9
TGTGCCAGCAGCCCCGGACTAGCGCTGAACACCGGGGAGCTGTTTTTT
CASSPGLALNTGELFF
>-|TRBD2|TRBJ2-3|TRBV19
TGTGCCAGTAGTAGACTAGCGGGGAGCACAGATACGCAGTATTTT
CASSRLAGSTDTQYF
>few|TRBD2|TRBJ2-1|TRBV4-3
TGCGCCAGCAGCCCGGGACTAGCGGGGACTGAGCAGTTCTTC
CASSPGLAGTEQFF
>-|TRBD1|TRBJ1-1|TRBV2
TGTGCCAGCAGTGAATGGGACAGTCTAGGGACTGAAGCTTTCTTT
CASSEWDSLGTEAFF
>-|-|TRBJ1-1|TRBV9
TGTGCCAGCAGCGTAGCCCCCTTCGGCACTGAAGCTTTCTTT
CASSVAPFGTEAFF